Below, 21 T cell receptor beta chains from the same sample are listed, as sequenced in a study of blood T cell repertoires in COVID-19 (dated by TCRdb to between 2020 and 2021). The method was the immunoSEQ multiplex PCR assay. TCRdb carries this immuneACCESS record with in-frame sequences only. Its versions omit some clonotypes, under half of them owing to an unresolved V gene in the studies checked, with the rest unexplained. The sample yields approximately 300,000 clones; under 90% were counted once. Jointly, the top ten make up 4.5% to 6.5% of the sample. Sequencing was done on a sample of PBMCs or T cells enriched from blood (not recorded which). These receptors were obtained from a man in his sixties who had recovered from COVID-19.

Here the CDR3 DNA reads TGTGCCAGCAGCAACGGACAGGGGGCTGGTGGCTACACCTTC. Translating gives CASSNGQGAGGYTF. The rearrangement joins TRBV9 to TRBJ1-2, with 11 bases aligning to TRBD1. V lost 4 bases and J lost 7; bases outside the gene matches: 6. Germline V gives CDR1 SGDLS, CDR2 YYNGEE. This CDR3 contains 14 residues. Supplemented by reference TRBV9 and TRBJ1-2, the full variable domain reads DSGVTQTPKHLITATGQRVTLRCSPRSGDLSVYWYQQSLDQGLQFLIQYYNGEERAKGNILERFSAQQFPDLHSELNLSSLELGDSALYFCASSNGQGAGGYTFGSGTRLTVV.

The table lists this clone with a count of one. The genes are TRBV2 and TRBJ2-3; 9 nucleotides line up with TRBD1. The V and J ends lost 4 bases and 3 bases, in that order; junction bases with no gene match: 8. This CDR3 has 16 residues. CDR1 and CDR2 from the germline V gene are SNHLY and FYNNEI. CDR3 sequence: CASSVRDRVDTDTQYF. CDR3 nucleotides: TGTGCCAGCAGTGTCCGGGACAGGGTGGATACAGATACGCAGTATTTT.

The CDR3 sequence: CASSFGDADTQYF. CDR3 nucleotide sequence: TGTGCCAGCAGCTTCGGAGACGCAGATACGCAGTATTTT. The V call is TRBV7-6, the J call TRBJ2-3; D remains unclear. The V end lost 3 bases, the J end lost 4 bases, and 8 bases lay between the germline ends. The V gene's germline CDR1 is SGHVS and CDR2 FNYEAQ. The CDR3 is 13 residues long.

The sample holds one count of this clone. The gene calls are TRBV29-1 and TRBJ2-5, with 7 nucleotides matching TRBD1. Trimming at V came to 7 bases and at J to 2 bases, leaving 4 bases not matched to a gene. Germline assignment: CDR1 SQVTM and CDR2 ANQGSEA. The CDR3 is 12 residues long. CDR3 region: CSAGQQQETQYF. The CDR3 bases are TGCAGCGCGGGACAGCAGCAAGAGACCCAGTACTTC. The full variable domain, its missing parts supplied by reference TRBV29-1 and TRBJ2-5, is SAVISQKPSRDICQRGTSLTIQCQVDSQVTMMFWYRQQPGQSLTLIATANQGSEATYESGFVIDKFPISRPNLTFSTLTVSNMSPEDSSIYLCSAGQQQETQYFGPGTRLLVL.

The rearrangement joins TRBV5-1 to TRBJ1-2, with 12 bases that match TRBD1. J was trimmed by 7 bases and V by 1 base; bases with no gene match: 8. CDR1 is SGHRS and CDR2 is YFSETQ in the germline V gene. The CDR3 extends over 16 amino acids. CDR3: CASSLTGGTGGFGYTF. The CDR3 nucleotides read TGCGCCAGCAGCTTGACCGGCGGGACAGGGGGCTTTGGCTACACCTTC.

The chain couples TRBV4-2 to TRBJ1-5, with a possible D match to TRBD1 (5 bases). Germline-derived CDR1 and CDR2 are LGHNA and YNFKEQ. CDR3 length: 14 amino acids. V was clipped by 1 base and J by 2 bases, with 6 bases between them. CDR3 DNA: TGTGCCAGCAGCCAAGGACAGCGCAATCAGCCCCAGCATTTT. Protein: CASSQGQRNQPQHF.

The rearrangement links TRBV24-1 to TRBJ1-4; D not certain. This CDR3 comprises 13 residues. Per the germline V gene, CDR1 is KGHDR and CDR2 is SFDVKD. Deletions cut 3 bases from V and 5 bases from J, with 6 bases between. CDR3 in amino acids: CATSDAGNEKLFF. CDR3 DNA: TGTGCCACCAGTGATGCGGGGAATGAAAAACTGTTTTTT.

The chain links TRBV12-3 or TRBV12-4 to TRBJ2-1, with D possibly matching TRBD2 (5 bases). Trimming took off 3 bases at V and 6 bases at J, with 9 bases between the two ends. CDR3 length equals 13 residues. The CDR3 DNA reads TGTGCCAGCAGTTTCCCGCTAGCCAATGAGCAGTTCTTC. Translation: CASSFPLANEQFF.

CDR3 sequence: CASSYGGSQGYQPQHF. The CDR3 bases are TGTGCCAGCAGTTACGGGGGGAGCCAGGGTTATCAGCCCCAGCATTTT. This chain joins TRBV6-6 and TRBJ1-5; possible D gene TRBD1, 5 bases. From germline, CDR1 is MNHNY and CDR2 SVGAGI (reference sequence). V lost 2 bases, J lost 5 bases, and 16 bases lay in between. The CDR3 spans 16 residues.

CDR3 sequence reads: CASSSPGVSNYGYTF. CDR3 bases: TGTGCCAGCAGTTCTCCAGGGGTTTCAAACTATGGCTACACCTTC. The rearrangement uses TRBV28 and TRBJ1-2, with a possible D match to TRBD1 (6 bases). V lost 4 bases, J lost 2 bases, and 14 bases lay in between. The CDR3 extends over 15 amino acids. Germline assignment: CDR1 MDHEN and CDR2 SYDVKM.

This chain joins TRBV7-2 and TRBJ2-4; 7 bases are shared with TRBD2. After removal of 0 bases from V and 1 base from J, the junction contained 3 bases not matched to a gene. Germline V gene sequence: CDR1 SGHTA, CDR2 FQGNSA. The CDR3 has 16 amino acids. CDR3 region: CASSLASGGAKNIQYF. The CDR3 bases are TGTGCCAGCAGCTTAGCGTCGGGGGGTGCCAAAAACATTCAGTACTTC. The whole variable domain, filled in from reference TRBV7-2 and TRBJ2-4, reads GAGVSQSPSNKVTEKGKDVELRCDPISGHTALYWYRQSLGQGLEFLIYFQGNSAPDKSGLPSDRFSAERTGGSVSTLTIQRTQQEDSAVYLCASSLASGGAKNIQYFGAGTRLSVL.

The chain uses TRBV6-4 and TRBJ2-1, with 7 bases that match TRBD2. The CDR3 spans 15 residues. In germline, CDR1 is MRHNA, CDR2 SNTAGT. V was clipped by 6 bases and J by 0 bases; unmatched bases: 5. The CDR3: CASSKSGNSYNEQFF. CDR3 nucleotides: TGTGCCAGCAGCAAGAGCGGGAACTCCTACAATGAGCAGTTCTTC.

The chain is built from TRBV2 and TRBJ2-2; TRBD2 matches 7 bases. Trimming took 6 bases from V and 6 from J; bases not matched to a gene: 4. CDR3 length equals 13 residues. Germline CDR1 is SNHLY and CDR2 is FYNNEI. CDR3 in amino acids: CASRRGSAGELFF. The CDR3 nucleotides read TGTGCCAGCAGGCGGGGGTCCGCCGGGGAGCTGTTTTTT.

J is TRBJ1-1 and V is TRBV9; possibly TRBD1 for D (6 bases). V dropped 4 bases and J dropped 4 bases, with 17 bases sitting between them. This CDR3 spans 15 amino acids. The germline V gene encodes CDR1 SGDLS and CDR2 YYNGEE. Here the CDR3 DNA reads TGTGCCAGCAGCTCCCGGGGGGGCAGGGTCACTGAAGCTTTCTTT. It translates to CASSSRGGRVTEAFF.

The rearrangement uses TRBV19 and TRBJ2-1; the match to TRBD2 covers 11 bases. The germline V gene encodes CDR1 LNHDA and CDR2 SQIVND (reference sequence). The CDR3 extends over 15 amino acids. V shed 0 bases and J 9 bases; nucleotides not matched to a gene: 4. The CDR3: CASSIDSGRAPEQFF. In DNA form, the CDR3 reads TGTGCCAGTAGTATAGATAGCGGGAGGGCCCCTGAGCAGTTCTTC.

The chain joins TRBV11-2 to TRBJ1-6; perhaps TRBD1 as D (5 bases). The CDR3 runs to 15 residues. The V end lost 6 bases, the J end lost 7 bases, and 16 bases lay between the germline ends. CDR1 and CDR2 (germline): SGHAT, FQNNGV. The DNA for the CDR3 is TGTGCCAGCAGGCTTACCGGGACTTTAAATTCACCCCTCCACTTT. This sequence encodes CASRLTGTLNSPLHF.

This chain uses TRBV2 with TRBJ2-5; tentative D call: TRBD1 (6 bases). The CDR3 is made up of 14 amino acids. The V gene's germline CDR1 is SNHLY and CDR2 FYNNEI. V lost 7 bases, J lost 4 bases, and 16 bases lay in between. The CDR3: CASTLNRELETQYF. CDR3 bases: TGTGCCAGCACTCTCAACAGGGAATTAGAGACCCAGTACTTC.

The chain links TRBV15 to TRBJ2-3, with D possibly matching TRBD1 (5 bases). The CDR3 runs to 15 residues. V dropped 7 bases and J dropped 2 bases, with 16 bases sitting between them. Germline V gene data show CDR1 as LNHNV and CDR2 as YYDKDF (reference sequence). The CDR3 protein is CATNPNAGNTDTQYF. CDR3 DNA: TGTGCCACCAACCCCAACGCAGGGAACACAGATACGCAGTATTTT. Supplemented by reference TRBV15 and TRBJ2-3, the full variable domain reads DAMVIQNPRYQVTQFGKPVTLSCSQTLNHNVMYWYQQKSSQAPKLLFHYYDKDFNNEADTPDNFQSRRPNTSFCFLDIRSPGLGDTAMYLCATNPNAGNTDTQYFGPGTRLTVL.

V and J are TRBV5-1 and TRBJ1-2, with TRBD1 matching over 10 bases. With 3 bases clipped from V and 2 bases from J, the junction kept 4 bases outside the gene matches. In germline, CDR1 is SGHRS, CDR2 YFSETQ. The CDR3 spans 15 residues. The CDR3 DNA reads TGCGCCAGCAGCTCAGGGACAGGGGCGAACTATGGCTACACCTTC. This sequence encodes CASSSGTGANYGYTF.

A note on this clone: Other DNA sequences within the sample encode an identical CDR3. This chain joins TRBV19 and TRBJ2-1; 11 bases agree with TRBD2. The germline V gene has CDR1 LNHDA and CDR2 SQIVND (reference sequence). V trimming: 5 bases; J trimming: 4 bases; junction bases outside the gene matches: 1. CDR3 length: 14 residues. CDR3 loop: CASSRTSGYNEQFF. The CDR3 DNA reads as TGTGCCAGTAGTCGGACTAGCGGGTACAATGAGCAGTTCTTC.

The chain couples TRBV30 to TRBJ1-6, with no clear D. Germline V gives CDR1 GTSNPN, CDR2 SVGIG (reference sequence). The CDR3 length is 12 residues. With 6 bases removed from V and 5 bases from J, the gap between germline ends came to 8 bases. Here the CDR3 reads CACCLNNSPLHF. CDR3 DNA: TGTGCCTGTTGTCTTAATAATTCACCCCTCCACTTT.